The text below deals with one T cell receptor (beta chain). No cognate antigen has been identified for it. No much larger clone is present one base from it, and per-base qualities are unavailable. Counted from cysteine to phenylalanine, this CDR3 has 14 amino acids. The retained sequence is limited to the CDR3, 42 bases, with the frame set at the first base. Taken from the germline V gene, the CDR1 and CDR2 loops are MGHRA and YSYEKL. Trimming removed 0 bases from V and 4 bases from J, leaving 10 bases between the germline ends. Systemically healthy Caucasian individuals from Russia, roughly 40 in total and aged about 6 to 95 years, were included as donors. Each donor gave about 9.7 milliliters of peripheral blood, drawn into EDTA-treated Vacutainer tubes. Ficoll-Paque density-gradient centrifugation was used to isolate PBMCs, with at least 6 million obtained per sample. Trizol reagent was used to extract total RNA from PBMCs, with at least 6 micrograms per sample. For every donor, an aliquot of PBMCs went through flow cytometry to measure the percentages of naive CD45RAhigh/CD27high T cells.

This entry is derived from a study of blood T cells in healthy people across ages (dated by TCRdb to the mid-2010s). Background for the entire study: In model experiments, template switching captured about one uniquely barcoded TCR beta cDNA molecule for every two T cells. Four age groups were formed from the donors: young (average roughly 15 years), middle-aged (around 39), aged (approximately 60) and long-lived (82). The study measured age-related changes in TCR beta repertoire diversity using deep sequencing normalized with unique cDNA molecular identifiers. Using the same blood draw, the study looked at two additional independent replicas of 1 million unique cDNA reads for two donors, one aged 18 to 30 and the other aged 80 or older. To avoid experimental bias, donors of different ages were randomly spread across the sequencing lanes.

Library preparation used 5' RACE. Sequencing was carried out with an Illumina HiSeq 2500. A second PCR of 7 to 11 cycles was performed with a sample-barcoded 5' primer and a J-beta primer mix. A unique molecular identifier was introduced onto each TCR beta cDNA molecule by a template-switch 5' adaptor carrying 12 random nucleotides. Each sample yielded at least 2.5 million CDR3-containing paired-end reads. First-strand cDNA synthesis was performed from all RNA using the Mint cDNA synthesis kit, with priming by a TRBC-specific oligonucleotide. Following uracil-DNA glycosylase treatment, a first 18-cycle PCR with universal primers M1SS and BC2_uni_R was performed on all cDNA. Per the source publication's procedure: Normalization of each sample was performed by random selection of 1 million high-quality reads, each carrying a distinct molecular identifier. Reads sharing molecular identifiers were discarded rather than binned into consensus sequences. MiTCR, run with a Q25 quality threshold and the strictest error-elimination algorithm, handled CDR3 identification, clonotype clustering and error correction. Lower-bound total TCR beta diversity was estimated with a nonparametric unseen species model using Euler transformation. TCRdb reworked the public reads: Q25 trimming with fastp, MiXCR clone assembly, productive beta chains retained. Every entry covers one CDR3 protein and lists the most common genes and DNA from its rows. TCRdb's processing, not the authors' own work, is the source of the V and J calls. The sample data list roughly 1.5 million distinct CDR3 sequences, and less than 45% of these were observed just once. Jointly, the top ten make up about 4.1% of the sample.

General findings and caveats noted by the study authors: Estimates of total diversity based on one million sequenced T cells were regarded as lower bounds and as underestimates. Because the CMV infection status of the donors was unknown, age-related changes in expanded clonotypes may potentially have been confounded. The long-lived group showed more naive CD4+ T cells, fewer expanded clones and increased TCR diversity than the aged group, suggesting age selection. Bulk unsorted PBMC profiling prevented conclusive comparison of naive and antigen-experienced compartments. Observed TCR beta diversity per million T cells fell roughly linearly with age, and a significant reduction was already apparent by age around 40. A strong correlation was found between observed TCR beta diversity and the percentage of naive T cells measured by flow cytometry.

The sequenced sample consisted of blood. This receptor was taken from a woman aged 18-30 years in good health. The chain couples TRBV4-1 to TRBJ2-7, with the D gene not confidently named. The nucleotides are TGCGCCAGCAGCCAAGAGGGCGATCCGTACGAGCAGTACTTC. Its protein is CASSQEGDPYEQYF.